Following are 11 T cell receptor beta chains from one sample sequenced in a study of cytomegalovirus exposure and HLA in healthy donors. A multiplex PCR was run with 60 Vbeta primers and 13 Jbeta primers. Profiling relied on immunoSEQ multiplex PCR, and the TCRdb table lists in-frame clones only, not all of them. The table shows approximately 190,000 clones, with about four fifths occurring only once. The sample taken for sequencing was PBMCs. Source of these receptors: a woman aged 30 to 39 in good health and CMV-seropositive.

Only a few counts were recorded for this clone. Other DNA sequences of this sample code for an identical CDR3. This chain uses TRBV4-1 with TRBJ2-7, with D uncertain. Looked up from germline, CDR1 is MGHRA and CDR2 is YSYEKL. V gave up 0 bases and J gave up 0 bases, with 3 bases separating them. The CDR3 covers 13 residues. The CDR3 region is CASSQDSSYEQYF. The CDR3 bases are TGCGCCAGCAGCCAAGACAGCTCCTACGAGCAGTACTTC.

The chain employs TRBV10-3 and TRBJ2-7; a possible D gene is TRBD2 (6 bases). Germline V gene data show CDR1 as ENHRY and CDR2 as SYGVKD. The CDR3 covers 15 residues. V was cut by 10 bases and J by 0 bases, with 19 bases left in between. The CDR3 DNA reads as TGTGCCACAGGTTCTAGGGACGGGGGCTCCTACGAGCAGTACTTC. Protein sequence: CATGSRDGGSYEQYF.

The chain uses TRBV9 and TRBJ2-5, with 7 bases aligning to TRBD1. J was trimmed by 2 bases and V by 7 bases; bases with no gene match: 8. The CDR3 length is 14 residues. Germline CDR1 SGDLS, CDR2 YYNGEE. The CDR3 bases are TGTGCCAGCTCCCGACAGGGTATACAAGAGACCCAGTACTTC. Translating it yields CASSRQGIQETQYF.

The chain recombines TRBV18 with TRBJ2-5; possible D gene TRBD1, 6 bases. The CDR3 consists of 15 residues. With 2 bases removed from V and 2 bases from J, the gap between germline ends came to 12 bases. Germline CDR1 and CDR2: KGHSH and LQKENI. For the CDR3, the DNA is TGTGCCAGCTCACCATTGGGGGCAGGACAAGAGACCCAGTACTTC. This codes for CASSPLGAGQETQYF.

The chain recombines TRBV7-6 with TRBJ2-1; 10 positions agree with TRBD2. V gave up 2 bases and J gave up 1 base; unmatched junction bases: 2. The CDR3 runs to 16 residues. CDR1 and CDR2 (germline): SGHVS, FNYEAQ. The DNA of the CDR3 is TGTGCCAGCAGCTTATCTAGCGGGAGATCCTACAATGAGCAGTTCTTC. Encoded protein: CASSLSSGRSYNEQFF.

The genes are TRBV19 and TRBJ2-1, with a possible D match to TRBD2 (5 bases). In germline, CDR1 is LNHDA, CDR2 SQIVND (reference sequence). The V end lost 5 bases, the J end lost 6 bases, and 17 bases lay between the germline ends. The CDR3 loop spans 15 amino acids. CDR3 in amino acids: CASSLLTKPINEQFF. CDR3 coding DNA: TGTGCCAGTAGTCTCCTGACTAAGCCCATCAATGAGCAGTTCTTC.

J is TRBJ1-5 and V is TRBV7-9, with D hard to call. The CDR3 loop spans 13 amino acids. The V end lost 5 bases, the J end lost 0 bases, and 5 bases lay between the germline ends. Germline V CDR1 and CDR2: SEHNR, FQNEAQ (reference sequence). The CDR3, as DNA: TGTGCCAGCAGCCTATCTAGCAATCAGCCCCAGCATTTT. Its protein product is CASSLSSNQPQHF.

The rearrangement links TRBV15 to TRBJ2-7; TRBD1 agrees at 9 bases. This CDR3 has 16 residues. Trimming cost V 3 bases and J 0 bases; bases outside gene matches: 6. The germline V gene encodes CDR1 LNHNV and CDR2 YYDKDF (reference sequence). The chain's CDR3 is CATSSVTGGLSYEQYF. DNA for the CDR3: TGTGCCACCAGCAGCGTTACAGGGGGCCTCTCCTACGAGCAGTACTTC.

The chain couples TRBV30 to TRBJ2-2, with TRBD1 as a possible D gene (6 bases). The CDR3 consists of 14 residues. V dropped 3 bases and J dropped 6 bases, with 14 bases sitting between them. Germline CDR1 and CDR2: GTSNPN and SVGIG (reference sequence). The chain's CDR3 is CAWSLSAGAGELFF. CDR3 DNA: TGTGCCTGGAGCCTCAGTGCAGGGGCCGGGGAGCTGTTTTTT.

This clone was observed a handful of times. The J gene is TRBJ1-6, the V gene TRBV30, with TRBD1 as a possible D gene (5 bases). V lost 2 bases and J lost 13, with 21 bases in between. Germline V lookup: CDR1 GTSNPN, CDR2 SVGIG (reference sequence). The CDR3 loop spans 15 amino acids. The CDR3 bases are TGTGCCTGGAGTTTGGGGGGGGTTCGCCCAGCGCCCCTCCACTTT. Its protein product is CAWSLGGVRPAPLHF.

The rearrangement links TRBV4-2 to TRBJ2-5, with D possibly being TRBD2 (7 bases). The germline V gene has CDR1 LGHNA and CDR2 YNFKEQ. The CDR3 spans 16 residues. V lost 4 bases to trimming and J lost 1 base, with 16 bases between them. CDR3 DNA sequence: TGTGCCAGCAGCCGGGGGCAGCGGGGAACCCAAGAGACCCAGTACTTC. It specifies CASSRGQRGTQETQYF.